The clone carrying this T cell receptor (beta chain) has just one count. The junction and the germline gene differ at one end; a read error may be behind it. The PCR ran on 60 Vbeta and 13 Jbeta primers. Profiling relied on immunoSEQ multiplex PCR, and the TCRdb table lists in-frame clones only, not all of them. The table includes some 130,000 clones, about 80% detected once. This record comes from a study of cytomegalovirus exposure and HLA in healthy donors. The length of the CDR3 is 15 residues. CDR1 is LNHDA and CDR2 is SQIVND in the germline V gene (reference sequence). The receptor was isolated from a male donor in good health and CMV-seropositive. V gene TRBV19 combines with J gene TRBJ2-3, with 8 bases identical to TRBD1. The specimen was PBMCs. CDR3 loop: CASSIVSGGTDMQYF. In nucleotides, the CDR3 is TGTGCCAGTAGTATAGTTTCAGGGGGCACAGATATGCAGTATTTT.